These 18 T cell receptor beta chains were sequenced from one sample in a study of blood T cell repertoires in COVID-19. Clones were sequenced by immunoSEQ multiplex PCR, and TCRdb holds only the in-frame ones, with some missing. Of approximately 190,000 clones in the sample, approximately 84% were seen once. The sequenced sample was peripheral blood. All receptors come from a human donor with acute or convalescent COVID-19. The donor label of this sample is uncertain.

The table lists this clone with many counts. The CDR3 region has the DNA TGTGCCAGCAGCTTGGGACTAGCGGGTCTCTACGAGCAGTACTTC. This encodes CASSLGLAGLYEQYF. This chain uses TRBV7-3 with TRBJ2-7; 12 bases fit TRBD2. Per germline, CDR1 SGHTA and CDR2 FQGTGA. The CDR3 totals 15 residues. The V gene end was trimmed by 3 bases and the J gene end by 3 bases; junction bases not matched to a gene: 3. Together with reference TRBV7-3 and TRBJ2-7, the CDR3 gives the full variable domain: GAGVSQTPSNKVTEKGKYVELRCDPISGHTALYWYRQSLGQGPEFLIYFQGTGAADDSGLPNDRFFAVRPEGSVSTLKIQRTERGDSAVYLCASSLGLAGLYEQYFGPGTRLTVT.

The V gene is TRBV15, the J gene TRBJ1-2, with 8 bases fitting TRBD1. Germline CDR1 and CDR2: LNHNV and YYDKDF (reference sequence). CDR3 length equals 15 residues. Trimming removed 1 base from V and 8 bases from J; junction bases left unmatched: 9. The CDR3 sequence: CATSRVGQDKSGYTF. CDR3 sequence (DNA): TGTGCCACCAGCAGAGTGGGACAGGATAAGTCGGGCTACACCTTC.

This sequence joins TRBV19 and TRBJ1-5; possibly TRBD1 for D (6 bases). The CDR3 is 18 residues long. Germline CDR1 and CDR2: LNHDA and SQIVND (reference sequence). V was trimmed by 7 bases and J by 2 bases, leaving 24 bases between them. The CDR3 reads CASTAGQGTYSGNQPQHF. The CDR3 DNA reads TGTGCCAGTACGGCCGGCCAGGGGACCTATAGCGGCAATCAGCCCCAGCATTTT.

CDR3 residues: CASRSGGSSYNEQFF. The CDR3 DNA reads as TGTGCCAGCAGGAGCGGAGGGAGCTCCTACAATGAGCAGTTCTTC. The chain links TRBV27 to TRBJ2-1, with a tentative D call TRBD2 (6 bases). V lost 6 bases to trimming and J lost 0 bases, with 12 bases between them. The CDR3 is 15 residues long. Per germline, CDR1 MNHEY and CDR2 SMNVEV (reference sequence).

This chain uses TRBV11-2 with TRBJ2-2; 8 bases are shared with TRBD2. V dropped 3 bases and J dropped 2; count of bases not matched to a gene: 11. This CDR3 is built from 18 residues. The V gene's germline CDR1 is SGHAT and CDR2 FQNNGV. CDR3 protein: CASSFSASTSGNTGELFF. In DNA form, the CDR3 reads TGTGCCAGCAGCTTTAGCGCATCAACTAGCGGTAACACCGGGGAGCTGTTTTTT.

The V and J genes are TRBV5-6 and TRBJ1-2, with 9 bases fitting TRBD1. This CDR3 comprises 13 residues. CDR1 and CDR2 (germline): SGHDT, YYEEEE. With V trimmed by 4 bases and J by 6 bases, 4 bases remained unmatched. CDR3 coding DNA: TGTGCCAGCAGCCGGGACAGGGCCGATGGCTACACCTTC. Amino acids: CASSRDRADGYTF.

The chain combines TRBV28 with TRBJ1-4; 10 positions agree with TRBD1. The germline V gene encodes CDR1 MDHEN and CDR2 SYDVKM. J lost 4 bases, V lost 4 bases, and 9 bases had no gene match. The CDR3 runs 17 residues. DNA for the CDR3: TGTGCCAGCAGTTCTGGACAGGGGGAAGGGGGTAATGAAAAACTGTTTTTT. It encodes CASSSGQGEGGNEKLFF.

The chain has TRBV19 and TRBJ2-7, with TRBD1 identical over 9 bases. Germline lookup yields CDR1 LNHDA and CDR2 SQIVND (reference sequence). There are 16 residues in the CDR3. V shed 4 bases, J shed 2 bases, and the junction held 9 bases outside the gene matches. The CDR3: CASSRGLGQGAYEQYF. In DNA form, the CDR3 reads TGTGCCAGTAGTAGGGGCCTGGGACAGGGTGCCTACGAGCAGTACTTC.

CDR3 nucleotide sequence: TGTGCCAGCAGTTTACGACAGGGAAGTGGCTACACCTTC. The encoded protein is CASSLRQGSGYTF. The chain employs TRBV28 and TRBJ1-2; 7 bases match TRBD1. Losses at the gene ends were 2 bases for V and 7 bases for J; bases not matched to a gene: 4. Germline V gene lookup returns CDR1 MDHEN and CDR2 SYDVKM. This CDR3 has 13 amino acids.

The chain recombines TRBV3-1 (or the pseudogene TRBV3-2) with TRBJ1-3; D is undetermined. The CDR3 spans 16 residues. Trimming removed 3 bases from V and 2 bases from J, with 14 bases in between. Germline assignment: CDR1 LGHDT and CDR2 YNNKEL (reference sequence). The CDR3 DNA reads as TGTGCCAGCAGCCAGAGAGTAGGACTTACTGGAAACACCATATATTTT. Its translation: CASSQRVGLTGNTIYF.

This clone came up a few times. This CDR3 reads CASSLMRETNTGELFF. As DNA, the CDR3 is TGTGCCAGCAGCTTGATGCGGGAGACTAACACCGGGGAGCTGTTTTTT. The chain employs TRBV5-6 and TRBJ2-2; 7 bases are shared with TRBD2. The length of the CDR3 is 16 residues. Trimming cost V 1 base and J 2 bases; bases outside gene matches: 5. CDR1 SGHDT and CDR2 YYEEEE come from the germline V gene.

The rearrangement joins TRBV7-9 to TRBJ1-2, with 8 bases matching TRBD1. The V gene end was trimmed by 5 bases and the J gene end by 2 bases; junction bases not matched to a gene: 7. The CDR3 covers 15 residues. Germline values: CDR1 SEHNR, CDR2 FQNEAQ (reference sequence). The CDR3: CASSPTTGENYGYTF. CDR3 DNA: TGTGCCAGCAGCCCAACGACAGGGGAAAACTATGGCTACACCTTC.

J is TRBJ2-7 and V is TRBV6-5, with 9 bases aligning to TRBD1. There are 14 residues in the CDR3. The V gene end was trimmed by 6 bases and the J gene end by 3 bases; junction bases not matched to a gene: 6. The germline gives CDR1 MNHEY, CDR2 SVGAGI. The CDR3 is CASRPPGQGYEQYF. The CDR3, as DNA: TGTGCCAGCAGACCCCCGGGACAGGGCTACGAGCAGTACTTC.

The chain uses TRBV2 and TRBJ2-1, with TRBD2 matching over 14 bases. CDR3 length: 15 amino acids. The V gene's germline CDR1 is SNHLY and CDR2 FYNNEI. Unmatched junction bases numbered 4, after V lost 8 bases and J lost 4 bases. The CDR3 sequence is CASGTSGSFYNEQFF. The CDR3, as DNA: TGTGCCAGCGGGACTAGCGGGAGTTTTTACAATGAGCAGTTCTTC.

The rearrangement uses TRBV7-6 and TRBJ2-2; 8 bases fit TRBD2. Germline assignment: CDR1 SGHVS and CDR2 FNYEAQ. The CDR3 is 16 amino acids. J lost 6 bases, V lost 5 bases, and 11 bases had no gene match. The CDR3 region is CASSPPSGRASGELFF. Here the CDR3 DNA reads TGTGCCAGCAGCCCTCCCAGCGGGAGAGCGTCCGGGGAGCTGTTTTTT.

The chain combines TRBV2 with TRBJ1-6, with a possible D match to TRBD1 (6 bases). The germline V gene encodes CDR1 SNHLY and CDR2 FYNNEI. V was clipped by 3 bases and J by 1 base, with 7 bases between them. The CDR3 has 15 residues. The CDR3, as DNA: TGTGCCAGCAGTGACAGGGGTTCCTATAATTCACCCCTCCACTTT. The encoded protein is CASSDRGSYNSPLHF.

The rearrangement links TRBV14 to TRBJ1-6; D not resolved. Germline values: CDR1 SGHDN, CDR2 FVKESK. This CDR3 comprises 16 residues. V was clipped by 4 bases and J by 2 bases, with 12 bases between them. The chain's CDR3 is CASSPVSLTYNSPLHF. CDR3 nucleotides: TGTGCCAGCAGCCCGGTTTCGTTGACCTATAATTCACCCCTCCACTTT.

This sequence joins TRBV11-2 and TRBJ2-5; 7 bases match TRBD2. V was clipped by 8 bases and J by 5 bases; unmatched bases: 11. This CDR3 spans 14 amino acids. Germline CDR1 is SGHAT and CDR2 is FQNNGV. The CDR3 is CASSSGQVLETQYF. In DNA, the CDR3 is TGTGCCAGCTCTAGCGGTCAGGTCCTGGAGACCCAGTACTTC.